This T cell receptor (beta chain) was retrieved from a study of patients with pleural tuberculosis. MiXCR was run by TCRdb on the reads, yielding one entry per CDR3 protein. The sample has about 30,000 distinct CDR3 sequences, roughly 18% seen once. This CDR3 is 15 amino acids long. Trimming removed 10 bases at V and 1 base at J, with 17 bases between. Germline V CDR1 and CDR2: LNHNV, YYDKDF (reference sequence). This TCR was sampled from a human donor with pleural tuberculosis. This chain uses TRBV15 with TRBJ2-1; the D gene is possibly TRBD1 (6 bases). Sequencing was performed on peripheral blood. The CDR3 region is CASRGMDRSYNEQFF. Written as DNA, the CDR3 is TGTGCCAGCAGGGGCATGGACAGATCCTACAATGAGCAGTTCTTC.